This TCR beta chain is drawn from a study of blood T cells in healthy people across ages. The CDR3 loop spans 15 amino acids. J gave up 4 bases and V 5 bases, and 10 bases lay outside the gene matches. Germline-derived CDR1 and CDR2 are DFQATT and SNEGSKA (reference sequence). The second PCR ran roughly 7 to 11 cycles with a sample-barcoded 5' primer and J-beta primers. Using its own MiXCR run on the 5' RACE reads, TCRdb lists one record per CDR3 protein. The table has about 770,000 distinct CDR3 sequences, 40% to 50% seen once. Sample: blood. This TCR was recovered from a man between 60 and 75 years old in good health. The chain recombines TRBV20-1 with TRBJ2-1, with 8 bases lining up with TRBD1. DNA for the CDR3: TGCAGTGCTGCCCTTTTGGACAGGGCATACAATGAGCAGTTCTTC. It specifies CSAALLDRAYNEQFF.